This T cell receptor beta chain was recovered during a study of T cell clusters in autoimmune cytopenias. Overall study findings and caveats: Active autoimmune hepatitis patients had roughly 2.9-fold fewer exclusive TRB clusters than healthy donors. Primary autoimmune cytopenia patients seemingly lacked the physiological T cell clusters found in healthy donors. No cluster-lack signature appeared between secondary cytopenia and chronic lymphocytic leukemia patients, apparently due to lymphoma masking.

Multiplex touch-down PCR amplified TRB using TRB-A and TRB-B pools in one tube. With the multiplex PCR reads reprocessed, TCRdb shows one record per CDR3 protein and no DNA. The data include 1,300 to 1,500 distinct CDR3 sequences; the top ten clones carry 45% to 60%. TRB amplification used roughly 250 ng of peripheral blood genomic DNA. This clonotype counts as medium-sized (0.01 to 0.1%) by frequency. Its antigen is not known. Germline CDR1 and CDR2: SGHVS and FNYEAQ. The CDR3 length is 12 residues. The same sample was also studied in work on T cell repertoires in aging, cancer and after chemotherapy. That study reports: Compared with age-matched healthy donors, untreated hematological or solid cancer patients showed higher blood TCR clonality.

The V gene is TRBV7-6, the J gene TRBJ2-1; TCRdb designates TRBD1, a call that cannot be tested without DNA. The TCR was taken from a human donor with chronic lymphocytic leukemia. The sample was peripheral blood. CDR3 region: CASSHGNNEQFF.